Sequencing of this T cell receptor (beta chain) was carried out in a study of T cells after yellow fever vaccination. This clonotype has just a few counts. Its antigen is not known. Trimming removed 5 bases from V and 11 bases from J; junction bases left unmatched: 14. The CDR3 runs to 16 residues. Germline lookup yields CDR1 MDHEN and CDR2 SYDVKM. Study findings and constraints: Weaker overall, the secondary response nonetheless peaked faster (day 5 versus 15).

TCRdb passed the 5' RACE reads through MiXCR, listing each CDR3 protein once. The sample has a few hundred thousand distinct CDR3 sequences, 7% to 10% seen once. Sequencing was performed on PBMCs, taken roughly seven weeks after the first yellow fever vaccination. The TCR was taken from a man aged 18 to 35 who received the YFV17D yellow fever vaccine. The chain uses TRBV28 and TRBJ1-6; 8 bases agree with TRBD1. CDR3 in DNA: TGTGCCAGCAGTCTAATCTCCGGGACAGGCCTTCCACCCCTCCACTTT. Protein product: CASSLISGTGLPPLHF.